This T cell receptor beta chain was documented in a study of CD8 T cells in Susac syndrome. From germline, CDR1 is SGHRS and CDR2 YFSETQ. The CDR3 extends over 14 amino acids. V lost 0 bases, J lost 7 bases, and 11 bases lay in between. General observations from the study: The study recognized that the number of individuals in its TCR sequencing and HLA analysis was relatively small.

Random hexamers were used to reverse transcribe the RNA input (roughly 0.5 to 1 ug). TCRdb ran MiXCR on the immunoSEQ multiplex PCR reads and lists one entry per CDR3 protein. Seen here are about 71,000 distinct CDR3 sequences, over 95% observed once, and the top ten hold more than 0.09%. Sequencing of TCR beta was performed on blood CD8+ T cells and on blood CD4+ T cells. The multiple sclerosis control group consisted of treatment-naive patients whose relapsing-remitting disease, which was either stable or active, fulfilled revised McDonald criteria. Points on this clonotype: Its specificity is unknown.

Sequencing was performed on CD4+ T cells from PBMCs. V gene TRBV5-1 combines with J gene TRBJ2-1, with a tentative D call TRBD1 (6 bases). The source of this sequence is a human donor with multiple sclerosis. The CDR3 DNA reads as TGCGCCAGCAGCTTGGACAGGGAAGGGAATGAGCAGTTCTTC. Translated, it gives CASSLDREGNEQFF.